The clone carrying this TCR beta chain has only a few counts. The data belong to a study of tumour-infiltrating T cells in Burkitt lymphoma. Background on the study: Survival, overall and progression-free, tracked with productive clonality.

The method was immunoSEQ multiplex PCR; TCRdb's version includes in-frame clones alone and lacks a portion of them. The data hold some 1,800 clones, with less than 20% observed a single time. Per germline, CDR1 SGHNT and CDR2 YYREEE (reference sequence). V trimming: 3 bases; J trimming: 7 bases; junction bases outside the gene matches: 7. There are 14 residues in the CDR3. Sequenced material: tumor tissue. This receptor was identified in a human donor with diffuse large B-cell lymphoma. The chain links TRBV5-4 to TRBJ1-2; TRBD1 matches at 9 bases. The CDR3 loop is CASSWGTGFRGYTF. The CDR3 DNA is TGTGCCAGCAGCTGGGGGACAGGGTTTCGTGGCTACACCTTC.